Each of the 8 T cell receptor beta chains below was sequenced from the same sample in a study of T cell changes during pregnancy in multiple sclerosis. Sequencing used immunoSEQ multiplex PCR; TCRdb keeps in-frame clones, though not all of them. This table has tens of thousands of clones, 90% to 95% appearing once. Specimen: CD4+ T cells from peripheral blood mononuclear cells, collected before pregnancy. The receptors originated from a female donor with multiple sclerosis, enrolled in a pregnancy study.

This sequence joins TRBV4-1 and TRBJ1-1, with TRBD1 matching over 7 bases. The CDR3 is 15 residues long. The germline V gene encodes CDR1 MGHRA and CDR2 YSYEKL. After removal of 5 bases from V and 5 bases from J, the junction contained 11 bases not matched to a gene. CDR3 residues: CASSTRQGRRTEAFF. CDR3 nucleotide sequence: TGCGCCAGCAGCACAAGACAGGGCCGTAGGACTGAAGCTTTCTTT.

The chain uses TRBV6-1 and TRBJ1-2; D remains unclear. Germline assignment: CDR1 MNHNS and CDR2 SASEGT. Trimming left V 0 bases short and J 0 bases short, with 11 bases between. The CDR3 spans 16 residues. The CDR3 loop is CASSEALFGSNYGYTF. The CDR3 nucleotides are TGTGCCAGCAGTGAAGCGCTTTTCGGTTCTAACTATGGCTACACCTTC.

This clone was recorded only once. The same CDR3 also results from other DNA sequences found in this sample. This chain connects TRBV6-1 to TRBJ1-5, with 7 bases lining up with TRBD1. The length of the CDR3 is 13 residues. CDR1 and CDR2 (germline): MNHNS, SASEGT. Trimming at V came to 7 bases and at J to 5 bases, leaving 5 bases not matched to a gene. The CDR3 protein is CASTRQGDQPQHF. The CDR3 DNA sequence: TGTGCCAGCACTCGACAGGGAGATCAGCCCCAGCATTTT.

A single count supports this clone. V gene TRBV7-2 combines with J gene TRBJ1-1; D is unclear. The CDR3 extends over 15 amino acids. Germline-derived CDR1 and CDR2 are SGHTA and FQGNSA. With 1 base removed from V and 3 bases from J, the gap between germline ends came to 12 bases. CDR3 in DNA: TGTGCCAGCAGCTTAGGGAGCGAAAGCTACACTGAAGCTTTCTTT. It codes for CASSLGSESYTEAFF.

The CDR3 DNA reads TGTGCCTGGAGGCCGGACAGGGGGAACTATGGCTACACCTTC. This sequence encodes CAWRPDRGNYGYTF. This chain connects TRBV30 to TRBJ1-2, with TRBD1 identical over 10 bases. CDR1 is GTSNPN, CDR2 SVGIG, per germline (reference sequence). This CDR3 has 14 amino acids. Losses at the gene ends were 3 bases for V and 2 bases for J; bases not matched to a gene: 3.

This chain joins TRBV29-1 and TRBJ2-1; perhaps TRBD1 as D (6 bases). V lost 4 bases and J 10 bases, leaving 11 bases between the germline ends. Germline values: CDR1 SQVTM, CDR2 ANQGSEA. The CDR3 consists of 11 residues. The CDR3 coding sequence is TGCAGCGTTGCAGGGGCTAGGGAGCAGTTCTTC. Translated, it gives CSVAGAREQFF.

The gene calls are TRBV5-5 and TRBJ1-6; the D is unclear. There are 14 residues in the CDR3. The V and J ends lost 0 bases and 8 bases respectively, with 9 bases between them. The germline V gene has CDR1 SGHKS and CDR2 YYEKEE (reference sequence). In DNA form, the CDR3 reads TGTGCCAGCAGCTTGGGCCTACTTGATTCACCCCTCCACTTT. This codes for CASSLGLLDSPLHF.

Only one count was recorded for this clone. V gene TRBV7-3 combines with J gene TRBJ2-2, with 14 bases that match TRBD2. The ends lost 6 bases at V and 3 bases at J; junction bases unmatched: 3. Germline V gene lookup returns CDR1 SGHTA and CDR2 FQGTGA. CDR3 length: 16 amino acids. Here the CDR3 reads CASRGLAGVDTGELFF. Written as DNA, the CDR3 is TGTGCCAGCAGGGGACTAGCGGGAGTGGACACCGGGGAGCTGTTTTTT.